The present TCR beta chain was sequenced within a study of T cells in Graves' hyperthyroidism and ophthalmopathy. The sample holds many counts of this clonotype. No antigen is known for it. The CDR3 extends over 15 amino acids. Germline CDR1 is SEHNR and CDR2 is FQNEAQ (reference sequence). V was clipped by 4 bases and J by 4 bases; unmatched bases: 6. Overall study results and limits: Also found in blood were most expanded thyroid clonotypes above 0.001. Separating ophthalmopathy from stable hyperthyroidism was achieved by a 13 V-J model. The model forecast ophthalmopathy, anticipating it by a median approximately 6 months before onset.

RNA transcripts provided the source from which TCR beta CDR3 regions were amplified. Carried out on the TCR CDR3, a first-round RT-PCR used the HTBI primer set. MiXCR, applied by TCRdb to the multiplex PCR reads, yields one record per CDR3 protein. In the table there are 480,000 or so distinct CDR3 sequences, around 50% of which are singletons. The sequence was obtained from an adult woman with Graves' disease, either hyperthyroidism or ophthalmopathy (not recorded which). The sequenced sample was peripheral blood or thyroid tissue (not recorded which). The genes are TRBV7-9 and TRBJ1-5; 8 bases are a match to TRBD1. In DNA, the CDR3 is TGTGCCAGCAGCTCGGGGACAGGATGGAATCAGCCCCAGCATTTT. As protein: CASSSGTGWNQPQHF.